This T cell receptor beta chain was identified during a study of blood T cell repertoires in COVID-19. Study as a whole: Acute-phase and convalescent COVID-19 samples originated in the United States, Italy and Spain. T cells, B-cell-depleted T cells, or PBMCs supplied cDNA or gDNA.

The CDR3 covers 15 residues. The germline V gene encodes CDR1 SGHRS and CDR2 YFSETQ. The V segment lost 8 bases and the J segment 4 bases; nucleotides outside the gene matches: 10. This clone appeared many times. Per the study methods: Reference gene primer amplification gave nucleated cell count estimates. The method was immunoSEQ multiplex PCR; TCRdb's version includes in-frame clones alone and lacks a portion of them. Clonal size and the V and J genes are those of that table, whereas D and trimming came from the DNA. The table has approximately 500,000 clones, roughly 89% seen once. The sequencing input was peripheral blood. This receptor was taken from a man aged 18 to 30 with COVID-19, enrolled during active disease. This chain links TRBV5-1 with TRBJ2-3; TRBD1 agrees at 10 bases. The CDR3 spells CARGQGQWSSDTQYF. CDR3 DNA sequence: TGCGCCAGGGGACAGGGGCAGTGGTCCTCAGATACGCAGTATTTT.